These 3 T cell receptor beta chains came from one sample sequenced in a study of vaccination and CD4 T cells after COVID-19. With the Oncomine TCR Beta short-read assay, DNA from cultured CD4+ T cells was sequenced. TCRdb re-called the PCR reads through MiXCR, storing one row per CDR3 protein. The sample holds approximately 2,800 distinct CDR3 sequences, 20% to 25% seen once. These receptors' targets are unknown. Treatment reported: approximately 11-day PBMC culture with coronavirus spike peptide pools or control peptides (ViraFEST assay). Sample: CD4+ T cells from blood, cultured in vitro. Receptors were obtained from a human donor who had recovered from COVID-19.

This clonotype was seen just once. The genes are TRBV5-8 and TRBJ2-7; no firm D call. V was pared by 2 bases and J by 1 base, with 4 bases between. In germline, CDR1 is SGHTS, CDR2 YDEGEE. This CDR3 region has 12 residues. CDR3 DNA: TGTGCCAGCAGCTTCACATCCTACGAGCAGTACTTC. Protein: CASSFTSYEQYF.

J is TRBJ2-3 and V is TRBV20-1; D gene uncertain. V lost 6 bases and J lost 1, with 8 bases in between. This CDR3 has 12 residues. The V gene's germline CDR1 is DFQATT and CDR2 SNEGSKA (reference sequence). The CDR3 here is CSAPPGTDTQYF. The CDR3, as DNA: TGCAGTGCCCCCCCGGGCACAGATACGCAGTATTTT.

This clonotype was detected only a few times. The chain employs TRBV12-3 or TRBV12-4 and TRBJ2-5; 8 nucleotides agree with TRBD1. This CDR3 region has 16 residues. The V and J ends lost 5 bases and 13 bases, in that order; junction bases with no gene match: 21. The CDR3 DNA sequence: TGTGCCAGCAGTCAACGGGGGCCAGGGGGCGGCTCCGGAAGGTACTTC. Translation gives CASSQRGPGGGSGRYF.